The 9 T cell receptor beta chains below all came from one sample that was sequenced in a study of cytomegalovirus exposure and HLA in healthy donors. Measured with immunoSEQ multiplex PCR; TCRdb has only the in-frame clones, and not every one. The sample records more than 95,000 clones, roughly 89% being singletons. The specimen was PBMCs. The receptor set was obtained from a woman between 18 and 29 years old in good health and CMV-seronegative.

DNA of the CDR3: TGCGCCAGCAAGGAGACAGGGGGAAACACCATATATTTT. Translated: CASKETGGNTIYF. This chain links TRBV5-1 with TRBJ1-3, with 7 bases matching TRBD1. V was pared by 6 bases and J by 4 bases, with 4 bases of the junction left unmatched. The CDR3 spans 13 residues. Germline CDR1 and CDR2: SGHRS and YFSETQ.

V is TRBV18 and J is TRBJ2-3, with 7 bases matching TRBD2. The CDR3 spans 15 residues. From germline, CDR1 is KGHSH and CDR2 LQKENI. V lost 8 bases to trimming and J lost 3 bases; unmatched junction nucleotides: 11. The CDR3 DNA is TGTGCCAGCCCGTCGGGGGGTCTAAGGACAGATACGCAGTATTTT. This sequence encodes CASPSGGLRTDTQYF.

This chain uses TRBV4-2 with TRBJ2-1, with 8 bases matching TRBD2. Trimming took 4 bases from V and 0 from J; bases not matched to a gene: 5. Germline V gives CDR1 LGHNA, CDR2 YNFKEQ. The CDR3 consists of 16 residues. This CDR3 is CASSRSRGGSYNEQFF. The CDR3 coding sequence is TGTGCCAGCAGCCGTTCACGGGGGGGCTCCTACAATGAGCAGTTCTTC.

The chain couples TRBV27 to TRBJ1-5, with TRBD1 matching over 7 bases. After removal of 10 bases from V and 5 bases from J, the junction contained 11 bases not matched to a gene. Germline V CDR1 and CDR2: MNHEY, SMNVEV (reference sequence). The CDR3 loop spans 14 amino acids. The CDR3 DNA reads TGTGCCACCCGACAGGGCCTCTGGGATCAGCCCCAGCATTTT. Translated: CATRQGLWDQPQHF.

J is TRBJ1-2 and V is TRBV18; 10 bases are shared with TRBD1. Trimming at V came to 10 bases and at J to 3 bases, leaving 5 bases not matched to a gene. From germline, CDR1 is KGHSH and CDR2 LQKENI. The CDR3 sequence is 13 residues long. CDR3 sequence: CATGQGRDYGYTF. Here the CDR3 DNA reads TGTGCCACGGGACAGGGGCGGGACTATGGCTACACCTTC.

This rearrangement joins TRBV7-6 to TRBJ1-1; D unclear. This CDR3 comprises 15 residues. CDR1 is SGHVS, CDR2 FNYEAQ, per germline. The V gene lost 5 bases and the J gene lost 5 bases, with 18 bases spanning the gap. The CDR3 DNA reads as TGTGCCAGCAGCCCCGGGGATATATTAGGGACTGAAGCTTTCTTT. Amino acid sequence: CASSPGDILGTEAFF.

The J gene is TRBJ2-7, the V gene TRBV27; 7 bases agree with TRBD1. J lost 5 bases, V lost 5 bases, and 9 bases had no gene match. The CDR3 contains 14 residues. Per the germline V gene, CDR1 is MNHEY and CDR2 is SMNVEV (reference sequence). CDR3 DNA: TGTGCCAGCAGTACCCTGACAGGGCGCAACGAGCAGTACGTC. It encodes CASSTLTGRNEQYV.

This chain connects TRBV4-3 to TRBJ2-3, with D possibly matching TRBD1 (6 bases). Trimming removed 0 bases from V and 0 bases from J, with 13 bases in between. Germline V gene data show CDR1 as LGHNA and CDR2 as YSLEER. The CDR3 loop spans 17 amino acids. CDR3 sequence (DNA): TGCGCCAGCAGCCAAGATACCCCTAGGGGGAGCACAGATACGCAGTATTTT. This gives the protein CASSQDTPRGSTDTQYF.

This clone was seen a single time. The gene calls are TRBV10-3 and TRBJ1-2, with no clear D. The CDR3 runs to 12 residues. V lost 4 bases and J 6 bases, leaving 9 bases between the germline ends. CDR1 is ENHRY and CDR2 is SYGVKD in the germline V gene. DNA of the CDR3: TGTGCCATCAGTGGGGGAGTACATGGCTACACCTTC. It translates to CAISGGVHGYTF.